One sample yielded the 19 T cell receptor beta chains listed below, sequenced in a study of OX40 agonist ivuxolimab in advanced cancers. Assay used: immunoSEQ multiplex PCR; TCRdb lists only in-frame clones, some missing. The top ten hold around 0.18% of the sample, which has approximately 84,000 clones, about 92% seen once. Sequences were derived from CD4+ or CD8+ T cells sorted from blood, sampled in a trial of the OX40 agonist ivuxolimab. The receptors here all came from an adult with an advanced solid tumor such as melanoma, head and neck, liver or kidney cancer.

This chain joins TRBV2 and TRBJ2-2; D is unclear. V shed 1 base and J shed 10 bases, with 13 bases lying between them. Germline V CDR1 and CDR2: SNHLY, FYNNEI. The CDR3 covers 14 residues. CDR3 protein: CASSEGILPEELFF. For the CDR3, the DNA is TGTGCCAGCAGTGAAGGGATTCTCCCCGAGGAGCTGTTTTTT.

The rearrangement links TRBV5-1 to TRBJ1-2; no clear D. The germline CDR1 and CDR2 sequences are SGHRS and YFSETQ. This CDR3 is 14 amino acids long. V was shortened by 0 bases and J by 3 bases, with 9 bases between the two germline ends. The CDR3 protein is CASSLGDLDYGYTF. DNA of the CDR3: TGCGCCAGCAGCTTGGGAGATCTTGACTATGGCTACACCTTC.

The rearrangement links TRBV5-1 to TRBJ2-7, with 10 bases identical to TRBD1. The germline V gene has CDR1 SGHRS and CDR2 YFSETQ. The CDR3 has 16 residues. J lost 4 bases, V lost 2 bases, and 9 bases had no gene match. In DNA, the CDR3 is TGCGCCAGCAGCTTAGCGGGACAGGGGATCGGTTACGAGCAGTACTTC. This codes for CASSLAGQGIGYEQYF.

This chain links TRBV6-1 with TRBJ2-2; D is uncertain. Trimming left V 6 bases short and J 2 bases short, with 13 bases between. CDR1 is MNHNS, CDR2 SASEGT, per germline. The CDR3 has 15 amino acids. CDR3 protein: CASRVGPANTGELFF. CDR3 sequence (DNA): TGTGCCAGCAGGGTGGGCCCCGCAAACACCGGGGAGCTGTTTTTT.

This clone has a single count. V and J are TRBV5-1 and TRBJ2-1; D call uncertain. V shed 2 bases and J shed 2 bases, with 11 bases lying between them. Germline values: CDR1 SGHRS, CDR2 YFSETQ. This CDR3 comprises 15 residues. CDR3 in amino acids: CASSLGWSTYNEQFF. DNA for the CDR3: TGCGCCAGCAGCTTAGGGTGGAGTACCTACAATGAGCAGTTCTTC.

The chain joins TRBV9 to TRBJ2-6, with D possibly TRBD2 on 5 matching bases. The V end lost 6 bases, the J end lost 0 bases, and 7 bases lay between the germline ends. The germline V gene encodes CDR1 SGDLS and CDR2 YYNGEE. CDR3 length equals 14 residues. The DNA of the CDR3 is TGTGCCAGCAAGGGAGACTCTGGGGCCAACGTCCTGACTTTC. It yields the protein CASKGDSGANVLTF.

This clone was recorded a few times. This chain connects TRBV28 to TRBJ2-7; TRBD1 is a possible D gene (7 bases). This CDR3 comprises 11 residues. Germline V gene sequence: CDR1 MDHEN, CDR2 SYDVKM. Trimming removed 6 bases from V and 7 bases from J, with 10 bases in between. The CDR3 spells CASRAGGEQYF. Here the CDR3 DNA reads TGTGCCAGCAGGGCAGGGGGGGAGCAGTACTTC. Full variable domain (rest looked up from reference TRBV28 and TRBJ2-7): DVKVTQSSRYLVKRTGEKVFLECVQDMDHENMFWYRQDPGLGLRLIYFSYDVKMKEKGDIPEGYSVSREKKERFSLILESASTNQTSMYLCASRAGGEQYFGPGTRLTVT.

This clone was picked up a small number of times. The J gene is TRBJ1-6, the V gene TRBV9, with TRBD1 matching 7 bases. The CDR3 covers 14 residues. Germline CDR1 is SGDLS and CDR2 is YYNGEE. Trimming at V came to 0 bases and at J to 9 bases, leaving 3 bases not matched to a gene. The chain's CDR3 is CASSVAGGGSPLHF. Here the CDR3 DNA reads TGTGCCAGCAGCGTAGCAGGGGGAGGTTCACCCCTCCACTTT.

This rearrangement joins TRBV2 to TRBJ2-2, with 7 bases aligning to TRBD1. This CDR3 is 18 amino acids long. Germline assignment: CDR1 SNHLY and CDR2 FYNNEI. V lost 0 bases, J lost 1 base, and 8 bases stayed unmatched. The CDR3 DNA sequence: TGTGCCAGCAGTGAAGCCCTAATGACAGGGAGGAACACCGGGGAGCTGTTTTTT. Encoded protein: CASSEALMTGRNTGELFF.

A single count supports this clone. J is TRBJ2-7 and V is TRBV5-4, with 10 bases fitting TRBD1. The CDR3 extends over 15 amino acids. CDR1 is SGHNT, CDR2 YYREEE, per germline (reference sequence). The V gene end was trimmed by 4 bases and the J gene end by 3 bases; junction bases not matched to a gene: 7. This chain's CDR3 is CASSPQDRGFYEQYF. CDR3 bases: TGTGCCAGCAGCCCGCAGGACAGGGGGTTCTACGAGCAGTACTTC.

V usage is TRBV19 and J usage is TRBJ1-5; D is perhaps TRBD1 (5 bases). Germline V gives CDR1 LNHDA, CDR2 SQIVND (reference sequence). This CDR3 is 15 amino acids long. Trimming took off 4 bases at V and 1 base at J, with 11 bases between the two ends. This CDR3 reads CASSKMWGSNQPQHF. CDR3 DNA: TGTGCCAGTAGTAAGATGTGGGGCAGCAATCAGCCCCAGCATTTT.

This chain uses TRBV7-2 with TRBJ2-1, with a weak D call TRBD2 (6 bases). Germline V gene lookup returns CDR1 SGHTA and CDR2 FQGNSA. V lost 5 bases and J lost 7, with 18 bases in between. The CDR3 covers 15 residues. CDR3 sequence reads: CASSVGWLARNEQFF. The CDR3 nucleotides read TGTGCCAGCAGCGTAGGGTGGCTAGCGCGGAATGAGCAGTTCTTC.

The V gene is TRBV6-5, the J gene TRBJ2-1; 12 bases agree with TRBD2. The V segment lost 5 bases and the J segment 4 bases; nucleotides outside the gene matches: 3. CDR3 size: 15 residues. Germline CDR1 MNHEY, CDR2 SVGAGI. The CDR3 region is CASSLTSGGYNEQFF. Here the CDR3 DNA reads TGTGCCAGCAGTCTCACTAGCGGGGGGTACAATGAGCAGTTCTTC.

The chain's CDR3 is CASSRPLGDTQYF. The CDR3 bases are TGTGCCAGCAGCCGACCCTTGGGCGATACGCAGTATTTT. The chain employs TRBV10-3 and TRBJ2-3; D gene ambiguous. With 10 bases removed from V and 6 bases from J, the gap between germline ends came to 17 bases. The CDR3 is 13 amino acids. Germline CDR1 reads ENHRY; CDR2 reads SYGVKD.

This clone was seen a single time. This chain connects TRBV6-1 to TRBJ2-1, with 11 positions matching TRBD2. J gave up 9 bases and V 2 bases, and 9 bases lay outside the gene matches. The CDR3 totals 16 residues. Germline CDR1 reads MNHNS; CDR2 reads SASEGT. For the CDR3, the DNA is TGTGCCAGCAGTGAAAGGCCTAGCGGGGGGAACCGTGAGCAGTTCTTC. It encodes CASSERPSGGNREQFF.

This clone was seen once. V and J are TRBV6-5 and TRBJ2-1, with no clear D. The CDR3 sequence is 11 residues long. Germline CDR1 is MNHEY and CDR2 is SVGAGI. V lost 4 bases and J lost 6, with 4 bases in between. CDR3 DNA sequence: TGTGCCAGCAGTTCTCTCAATGAGCAGTTCTTC. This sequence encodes CASSSLNEQFF.

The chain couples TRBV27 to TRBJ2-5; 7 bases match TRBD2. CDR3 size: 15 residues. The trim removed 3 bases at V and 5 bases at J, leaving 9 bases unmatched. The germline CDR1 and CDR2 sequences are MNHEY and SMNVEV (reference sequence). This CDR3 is CASSLAGGSWETQYF. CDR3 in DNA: TGTGCCAGCAGTTTGGCCGGGGGGTCCTGGGAGACCCAGTACTTC.

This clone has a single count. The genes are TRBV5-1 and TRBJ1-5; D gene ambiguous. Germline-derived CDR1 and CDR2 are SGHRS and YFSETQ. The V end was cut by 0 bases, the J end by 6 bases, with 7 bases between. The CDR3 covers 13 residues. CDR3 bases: TGCGCCAGCAGCTTGGGAGGTGGTCAGCCCCAGCATTTT. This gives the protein CASSLGGGQPQHF.

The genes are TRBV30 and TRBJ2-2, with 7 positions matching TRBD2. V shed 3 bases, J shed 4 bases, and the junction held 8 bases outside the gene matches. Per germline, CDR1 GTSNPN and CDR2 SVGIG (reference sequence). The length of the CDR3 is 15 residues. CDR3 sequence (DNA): TGTGCCTGGAGCCGCGCGGGAGTGGGCACCGGGGAGCTGTTTTTT. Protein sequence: CAWSRAGVGTGELFF.